Listed here are 24 T cell receptor beta chains from one sample, sequenced in a study of Ad26.COV2.S vaccination and SARS-CoV-2 variants. Data came from immunoSEQ multiplex PCR; TCRdb stores just in-frame clones and leaves some out. The table includes roughly 350,000 clones, around 89% detected once. Treatment defined: around 19 received Ad26.COV2.S at low or high dose, single or two shots; about 5 received placebo; per-sample allocation not given. Samples came from day 63 after the first vaccine or placebo injection. The sample was peripheral blood, taken in a trial of Ad26.COV2.S vaccine versus placebo. Receptors were obtained from a person aged 18 to 59 who received the Ad26.COV2.S COVID-19 vaccine or a placebo.

The gene calls are TRBV5-1 and TRBJ2-5; 8 nucleotides line up with TRBD1. The V and J ends lost 1 base and 4 bases, in that order; junction bases with no gene match: 6. The CDR3 is 15 residues long. Germline-derived CDR1 and CDR2 are SGHRS and YFSETQ. This chain's CDR3 is CASSLFGQGLETQYF. In nucleotides, the CDR3 is TGCGCCAGCAGCTTGTTCGGACAGGGTTTAGAGACCCAGTACTTC.

The chain uses TRBV19 and TRBJ2-2, with D possibly TRBD1 on 5 matching bases. The V and J ends lost 2 bases and 2 bases respectively, with 12 bases between them. The CDR3 spans 16 residues. Germline V gene data show CDR1 as LNHDA and CDR2 as SQIVND (reference sequence). This chain's CDR3 is CASSIIRTPNTGELFF. In nucleotides, the CDR3 is TGTGCCAGTAGTATAATTCGGACACCAAACACCGGGGAGCTGTTTTTT. The variable domain in full, completed from reference TRBV19 and TRBJ2-2, reads DGGITQSPKYLFRKEGQNVTLSCEQNLNHDAMYWYRQDPGQGLRLIYYSQIVNDFQKGDIAEGYSVSREKKESFPLTVTSAQKNPTAFYLCASSIIRTPNTGELFFGEGSRLTVL.

The chain carries TRBV24-1 and TRBJ2-1; 7 nucleotides match TRBD1. Germline V gene lookup returns CDR1 KGHDR and CDR2 SFDVKD. J was trimmed by 0 bases and V by 9 bases; bases with no gene match: 7. There are 15 residues in the CDR3. CDR3 amino acids: CATRSRDSSYNEQFF. CDR3 DNA sequence: TGTGCCACCCGCTCCCGGGACAGCTCCTACAATGAGCAGTTCTTC.

The rearrangement uses TRBV7-8 and TRBJ1-1, with a possible D match to TRBD1 (5 bases). This CDR3 comprises 16 residues. V was pared by 1 base and J by 0 bases, with 12 bases between. Germline-derived CDR1 and CDR2 are SGHVS and FQNEAQ. The chain's CDR3 is CASSLVMGRMNTEAFF. The CDR3 DNA sequence: TGTGCCAGCAGCTTAGTGATGGGACGGATGAACACTGAAGCTTTCTTT. Complete variable domain (other parts from reference TRBV7-8 and TRBJ1-1): GAGVSQSPRYKVAKRGQDVALRCDPISGHVSLFWYQQALGQGPEFLTYFQNEAQLDKSGLPSDRFFAERPEGSVSTLKIQRTQQEDSAVYLCASSLVMGRMNTEAFFGQGTRLTVV.

This clone was counted only a few times. This rearrangement joins TRBV2 to TRBJ2-7; D gene ambiguous. CDR3 length: 14 amino acids. CDR1 and CDR2 from the germline V gene are SNHLY and FYNNEI. Trimming took 8 bases from V and 5 from J, leaving 19 bases between them. The CDR3 sequence is CASDPGSADHEQYF. CDR3 nucleotide sequence: TGTGCCAGCGACCCCGGGTCCGCCGACCACGAGCAGTACTTC.

This rearrangement joins TRBV2 to TRBJ2-1; D is ambiguous. V lost 2 bases and J lost 5, with 13 bases in between. Germline-derived CDR1 and CDR2 are SNHLY and FYNNEI. CDR3 length: 15 amino acids. The CDR3 DNA reads as TGTGCCAGCAGTGAAAAGGGCATTGGGAACAATGAGCAGTTCTTC. It specifies CASSEKGIGNNEQFF.

This clone has ten or more counts. The V call is TRBV6-1, the J call TRBJ2-3; 9 bases agree with TRBD2. After removal of 3 bases from V and 4 bases from J, the junction contained 5 bases not matched to a gene. The germline CDR1 and CDR2 sequences are MNHNS and SASEGT. There are 15 residues in the CDR3. The CDR3 is CASSETSGQADTQYF. DNA of the CDR3: TGTGCCAGCAGTGAGACTAGCGGCCAGGCAGATACGCAGTATTTT.

The chain uses TRBV4-3 and TRBJ1-1; the D is unclear. This CDR3 region has 13 residues. Germline CDR1 and CDR2: LGHNA and YSLEER. The V gene lost 1 base and the J gene lost 0 bases, with 3 bases spanning the gap. CDR3 bases: TGCGCCAGCAGCCAAGTAGTGAACACTGAAGCTTTCTTT. Protein: CASSQVVNTEAFF.

The rearrangement joins TRBV5-6 to TRBJ1-1, with D hard to call. Germline assignment: CDR1 SGHDT and CDR2 YYEEEE. The V and J ends lost 0 bases and 1 base respectively, with 7 bases between them. This CDR3 spans 14 amino acids. CDR3 DNA sequence: TGTGCCAGCAGCTTGGGACATTCGAACACTGAAGCTTTCTTT. It translates to CASSLGHSNTEAFF.

The sample holds a few counts of this clone. This sequence joins TRBV4-3 and TRBJ1-4; 7 bases are shared with TRBD1. This CDR3 contains 15 residues. Losses at the gene ends were 0 bases for V and 8 bases for J; bases not matched to a gene: 6. Germline lookup yields CDR1 LGHNA and CDR2 YSLEER. The CDR3 sequence is CASSQENRGFEKLFF. For the CDR3, the DNA is TGCGCCAGCAGCCAAGAGAACAGGGGATTCGAAAAACTGTTTTTT.

This clone was observed a handful of times. V gene TRBV7-9 combines with J gene TRBJ2-7; D is undetermined. Germline lookup yields CDR1 SEHNR and CDR2 FQNEAQ (reference sequence). V was pared by 5 bases and J by 0 bases, with 20 bases between. The CDR3 is 17 amino acids. As DNA, the CDR3 is TGTGCCAGCAGCCCCAGCCTGGGTAGTGTAAGCTCCTACGAGCAGTACTTC. This sequence encodes CASSPSLGSVSSYEQYF.

V gene TRBV3-1 (or the pseudogene TRBV3-2) combines with J gene TRBJ2-2; D unclear. The CDR3 covers 14 residues. The germline V gene encodes CDR1 LGHDT and CDR2 YNNKEL (reference sequence). The V end was cut by 4 bases, the J end by 0 bases, with 6 bases between. CDR3 protein: CASSLTANTGELFF. The CDR3 nucleotides are TGTGCCAGCAGCCTGACGGCGAACACCGGGGAGCTGTTTTTT.

V gene TRBV11-2 combines with J gene TRBJ2-7; possibly TRBD2 for D (7 bases). Trimming took off 4 bases at V and 0 bases at J, with 16 bases between the two ends. Germline CDR1 and CDR2: SGHAT and FQNNGV. This CDR3 contains 16 residues. The CDR3 DNA reads as TGTGCCAGCAGCTCCGAGGGGGGGTCGAGCTCCTACGAGCAGTACTTC. This sequence encodes CASSSEGGSSSYEQYF.

The chain joins TRBV7-2 to TRBJ2-3; 9 bases line up with TRBD1. The CDR3 contains 16 residues. CDR1 is SGHTA, CDR2 FQGNSA, per germline. The V segment lost 4 bases and the J segment 3 bases; nucleotides outside the gene matches: 8. The CDR3 sequence: CASSSQTGTGTDTQYF. Here the CDR3 DNA reads TGTGCCAGCAGCTCACAAACCGGGACAGGGACAGATACGCAGTATTTT.

The V call is TRBV3-1 (or the pseudogene TRBV3-2), the J call TRBJ2-2; D gene uncertain. There are 19 residues in the CDR3. V lost 4 bases to trimming and J lost 0 bases, with 21 bases between them. Per the germline V gene, CDR1 is LGHDT and CDR2 is YNNKEL (reference sequence). In DNA, the CDR3 is TGTGCCAGCAGCCGGATATCTAGGGCGGACGGACCGAACACCGGGGAGCTGTTTTTT. This sequence encodes CASSRISRADGPNTGELFF.

This clone showed up just a few times. The V and J genes are TRBV18 and TRBJ2-1; the match to TRBD2 covers 8 bases. Losses at the gene ends were 1 base for V and 7 bases for J; bases not matched to a gene: 9. Per the germline V gene, CDR1 is KGHSH and CDR2 is LQKENI. This CDR3 comprises 16 residues. Here the CDR3 DNA reads TGTGCCAGCTCACCACTTCCCGGGGGGGCCGGGAATGAGCAGTTCTTC. Its translation is CASSPLPGGAGNEQFF.

On this clone: A much larger clone sits a single nucleotide away, making a read error possible. Distinct nucleotide sequences in the sample also encode this CDR3. V gene TRBV28 combines with J gene TRBJ2-7, with 15 bases aligning to TRBD2. V lost 5 bases to trimming and J lost 4 bases; unmatched junction nucleotides: 3. Germline V gives CDR1 MDHEN, CDR2 SYDVKM. This CDR3 spans 15 amino acids. CDR3 bases: TGTGCCAGCAGTCCCGGGACTAGCGGGAGGTACGAGCAGTACTTC. Amino acids: CASSPGTSGRYEQYF.

This clone ranks as medium-sized. The chain has TRBV11-2 and TRBJ2-5; 7 nucleotides line up with TRBD2. This CDR3 region has 15 residues. With 3 bases clipped from V and 1 base from J, the junction kept 5 bases outside the gene matches. Germline lookup yields CDR1 SGHAT and CDR2 FQNNGV. This CDR3 is CASSFWGGPQETQYF. CDR3 DNA: TGTGCCAGCAGCTTCTGGGGGGGACCCCAAGAGACCCAGTACTTC.

This chain connects TRBV6-5 to TRBJ2-5; 8 nucleotides match TRBD1. J was trimmed by 3 bases and V by 6 bases; bases with no gene match: 3. The germline V gene has CDR1 MNHEY and CDR2 SVGAGI. The CDR3 consists of 13 residues. The CDR3 DNA sequence: TGTGCCAGCAGACAGACAGGGGAAGAGACCCAGTACTTC. This translates into CASRQTGEETQYF.

J is TRBJ2-5 and V is TRBV5-1; D may be TRBD2 (6 bases). Trimming removed 0 bases from V and 5 bases from J, with 17 bases in between. There are 16 residues in the CDR3. CDR1 and CDR2 from the germline V gene are SGHRS and YFSETQ. DNA for the CDR3: TGCGCCAGCAGCTTGGTTGGGGGGAGTATAAAGGAGACCCAGTACTTC. Translation gives CASSLVGGSIKETQYF.

The chain is built from TRBV15 and TRBJ1-2; D gene uncertain. The CDR3 extends over 14 amino acids. Germline loops: CDR1 LNHNV, CDR2 YYDKDF (reference sequence). Trimming took 0 bases from V and 4 from J, leaving 9 bases between them. The CDR3 loop is CATSRDLNSYGYTF. CDR3 sequence (DNA): TGTGCCACCAGCAGAGATCTAAACAGCTATGGCTACACCTTC.

This rearrangement joins TRBV11-2 to TRBJ2-2, with 7 bases identical to TRBD1. The CDR3 extends over 17 amino acids. Germline CDR1 reads SGHAT; CDR2 reads FQNNGV. V was pared by 3 bases and J by 1 base, with 8 bases of the junction left unmatched. CDR3: CASSLNGDRVNTGELFF. The CDR3 DNA is TGTGCCAGCAGCTTGAATGGGGACAGAGTGAACACCGGGGAGCTGTTTTTT.

This chain joins TRBV28 and TRBJ1-5; 9 bases fit TRBD1. V shed 6 bases and J 10 bases; nucleotides not matched to a gene: 16. This CDR3 is 16 amino acids long. Germline CDR1 and CDR2: MDHEN and SYDVKM. The CDR3 sequence is CASRQPGQGLIGPQHF. The CDR3 DNA sequence: TGTGCCAGCAGACAGCCGGGACAGGGTTTGATAGGACCCCAGCATTTT.

This chain links TRBV7-8 with TRBJ1-2; D is ambiguous. In germline, CDR1 is SGHVS, CDR2 FQNEAQ. Trimming pared 1 base from V and 1 base from J, leaving 7 bases between. This CDR3 has 14 amino acids. The CDR3 sequence is CASSLVPGNYGYTF. The CDR3, as DNA: TGTGCCAGCAGCTTAGTACCCGGTAACTATGGCTACACCTTC.